Presented here are 29 T cell receptor beta chains from one specimen sequenced in a study of shared clonotypes between healthy human individuals. Clones were sequenced by immunoSEQ multiplex PCR, and TCRdb holds only the in-frame ones, with some missing. This table has 2,500,000 or so clones, over 85% appearing once. Sequencing was performed on naive CD4+ T cells sorted from blood. This sample's subset: CD45RA+ positively selected. The receptors were sampled from a man aged 18-30 years in good health.

The chain carries TRBV2 and TRBJ1-1; no definite D call. Trimming pared 5 bases from V and 4 bases from J, leaving 8 bases between. The CDR3 covers 12 residues. Per germline, CDR1 SNHLY and CDR2 FYNNEI. The DNA of the CDR3 is TGTGCCAGCAGTACTCCGGGCACTGAAGCTTTCTTT. It is translated as CASSTPGTEAFF.

This clone was counted a single time. A read error may produce the germline difference seen at one junction end. V usage is TRBV5-1 and J usage is TRBJ1-1; D call uncertain. The CDR3 sequence is 14 residues long. Germline V gene lookup returns CDR1 SGHRS and CDR2 YFSETQ. CDR3 sequence reads: CTSNLGEIGTEAFF. The CDR3 region has the DNA TGCACCAGCAATCTGGGTGAGATTGGGACTGAAGCTTTCTTT.

The chain uses TRBV6-1 and TRBJ1-1, with a weak D call TRBD1 (6 bases). The CDR3 is 13 residues long. Germline CDR1 reads MNHNS; CDR2 reads SASEGT. With 6 bases removed from V and 7 bases from J, the gap between germline ends came to 15 bases. In DNA form, the CDR3 reads TGTGCCAGCAGGGGGGGGACAAGGCTTGAAGCTTTCTTT. Protein product: CASRGGTRLEAFF.

The chain joins TRBV19 to TRBJ1-6, with D hard to call. CDR1 is LNHDA, CDR2 SQIVND, per germline (reference sequence). CDR3 length: 15 amino acids. V was trimmed by 1 base and J by 8 bases, leaving 12 bases between them. The CDR3 bases are TGTGCCAGTAGTATAGCTTTAACGGTAGATTCACCCCTCCACTTT. As protein: CASSIALTVDSPLHF.

V and J are TRBV5-4 and TRBJ1-5; 10 bases fit TRBD1. Looked up from germline, CDR1 is SGHNT and CDR2 is YYREEE (reference sequence). The CDR3 is 15 residues long. Losses at the gene ends were 2 bases for V and 4 bases for J; bases not matched to a gene: 3. CDR3 sequence reads: CASSLGTGENQPQHF. CDR3 nucleotide sequence: TGTGCCAGCAGCTTAGGGACAGGGGAAAATCAGCCCCAGCATTTT.

For this clone: This CDR3 is also generated by other DNA sequences in the sample. The genes are TRBV30 and TRBJ2-5; D may be TRBD2 (5 bases). The CDR3 runs to 13 residues. V lost 3 bases, J lost 4 bases, and 12 bases lay in between. Looked up from germline, CDR1 is GTSNPN and CDR2 is SVGIG (reference sequence). The CDR3 DNA follows: TGTGCCTGGAGCGGAGGATTTTCAGAGACCCAGTACTTC. It yields the protein CAWSGGFSETQYF. Variable domain in full (rest from reference TRBV30 and TRBJ2-5): SQTIHQWPATLVQPVGSPLSLECTVEGTSNPNLYWYRQAAGRGLQLLFYSVGIGQISSEVPQNLSASRPQDRQFILSSKKLLLSDSGFYLCAWSGGFSETQYFGPGTRLLVL.

This clone came up once. The rearrangement joins TRBV5-5 to TRBJ2-2; D is possibly TRBD1 (5 bases). V lost 2 bases and J 7 bases, leaving 9 bases between the germline ends. The CDR3 sequence is 13 residues long. Per germline, CDR1 SGHKS and CDR2 YYEKEE (reference sequence). The CDR3 here is CASSLQGDGELFF. The DNA of the CDR3 is TGTGCCAGCAGCTTACAAGGGGACGGGGAGCTGTTTTTT.

This sequence joins TRBV9 and TRBJ2-3; 8 nucleotides line up with TRBD2. After removal of 5 bases from V and 1 base from J, the junction contained 6 bases not matched to a gene. This CDR3 spans 15 amino acids. CDR1 SGDLS and CDR2 YYNGEE come from the germline V gene. Here the CDR3 DNA reads TGTGCCAGCAGAGGCGGAGCGGGGGGCACAGATACGCAGTATTTT. Encoded protein: CASRGGAGGTDTQYF.

The J gene is TRBJ2-2, the V gene TRBV7-9, with D unclear. Trimming cost V 3 bases and J 5 bases, with 13 bases left between them. CDR1 is SEHNR, CDR2 FQNEAQ, per germline (reference sequence). The CDR3 runs 15 residues. CDR3 sequence reads: CASSFPLVVTGELFF. DNA for the CDR3: TGTGCCAGCAGCTTCCCCCTGGTGGTGACCGGGGAGCTGTTTTTT.

This rearrangement joins TRBV28 to TRBJ1-4, with a tentative D call TRBD1 (5 bases). The CDR3 has 15 residues. The germline gives CDR1 MDHEN, CDR2 SYDVKM. Trimming took off 2 bases at V and 7 bases at J, with 14 bases between the two ends. CDR3 amino acids: CASSLGGVGGEKLFF. CDR3 sequence (DNA): TGTGCCAGCAGTTTAGGCGGAGTTGGGGGTGAAAAACTGTTTTTT.

The chain has TRBV28 and TRBJ2-3, with TRBD2 matching over 7 bases. The CDR3 contains 11 residues. Germline V CDR1 and CDR2: MDHEN, SYDVKM. V lost 5 bases, J lost 7 bases, and 0 bases stayed unmatched. This CDR3 reads CASSSGNTQYF. The CDR3 bases are TGTGCCAGCAGTAGCGGGAATACGCAGTATTTT.

CDR3 sequence (DNA): TGCAGCGTTTCGGGACTAGAGAACACCGGGGAGCTGTTTTTT. Its translation: CSVSGLENTGELFF. The chain is built from TRBV29-1 and TRBJ2-2; 8 bases align to TRBD2. V dropped 5 bases and J dropped 1; count of bases not matched to a gene: 3. Germline CDR1 reads SQVTM; CDR2 reads ANQGSEA. This CDR3 has 14 amino acids.

A note on this clone: Other nucleotide sequences in the sample specify the same CDR3. The chain has TRBV5-1 and TRBJ1-3; D gene uncertain. Germline V gene sequence: CDR1 SGHRS, CDR2 YFSETQ. The V end lost 0 bases, the J end lost 0 bases, and 7 bases lay between the germline ends. The CDR3 length is 15 residues. CDR3 sequence reads: CASSLAAASGNTIYF. The CDR3 DNA reads as TGCGCCAGCAGCTTGGCCGCTGCCTCTGGAAACACCATATATTTT.

This rearrangement joins TRBV5-8 to TRBJ2-5, with 8 bases aligning to TRBD1. V shed 3 bases and J 3 bases; nucleotides not matched to a gene: 7. CDR3 length: 15 residues. Germline CDR1 SGHTS, CDR2 YDEGEE. DNA for the CDR3: TGTGCCAGCAGCTACTACGGGACAGGAAAAGAGACCCAGTACTTC. It translates to CASSYYGTGKETQYF.

The chain carries TRBV9 and TRBJ2-2; TRBD2 aligns across 8 bases. Germline V gene lookup returns CDR1 SGDLS and CDR2 YYNGEE. CDR3 length: 17 amino acids. V shed 1 base, J shed 8 bases, and the junction held 13 bases outside the gene matches. The chain's CDR3 is CASSVTPDGGALGELFF. The CDR3 DNA is TGTGCCAGCAGCGTAACCCCCGACGGGGGGGCATTAGGGGAGCTGTTTTTT.

The CDR3 DNA sequence: TGTGCCAGCAGTGTTAATAGAGGCTACACCTTC. It codes for CASSVNRGYTF. The genes are TRBV28 and TRBJ1-2; D ambiguous. From germline, CDR1 is MDHEN and CDR2 SYDVKM. V was trimmed by 5 bases and J by 8 bases, leaving 9 bases between them. This CDR3 is 11 amino acids long.

This rearrangement joins TRBV29-1 to TRBJ1-2; no clear D gene. V gave up 6 bases and J gave up 6 bases, with 11 bases separating them. Germline CDR1 reads SQVTM; CDR2 reads ANQGSEA. CDR3 length equals 11 residues. The CDR3 reads CSVRLKDGYTF. The CDR3, as DNA: TGCAGCGTCCGCTTGAAGGATGGCTACACCTTC.

The V gene is TRBV5-5, the J gene TRBJ1-4; 8 bases are shared with TRBD1. Germline V gene data show CDR1 as SGHKS and CDR2 as YYEKEE (reference sequence). The CDR3 has 15 amino acids. Losses at the gene ends were 1 base for V and 7 bases for J; bases not matched to a gene: 6. This CDR3 reads CASSLSPGGGEKLFF. The DNA of the CDR3 is TGTGCCAGCAGCTTGTCACCAGGGGGCGGTGAAAAACTGTTTTTT.

This clone appeared once. V gene TRBV11-2 combines with J gene TRBJ2-5; 9 nucleotides agree with TRBD2. The germline V gene has CDR1 SGHAT and CDR2 FQNNGV. This CDR3 has 15 residues. V dropped 0 bases and J dropped 7; count of bases not matched to a gene: 6. The CDR3, as DNA: TGTGCCAGCAGCTTAGAGCTAGCGGGGATTGGGACCCAGTACTTC. The encoded protein is CASSLELAGIGTQYF.

The chain has TRBV6-5 and TRBJ1-2; D is ambiguous. V gave up 6 bases and J gave up 4 bases, with 15 bases separating them. The CDR3 spans 14 residues. Germline V CDR1 and CDR2: MNHEY, SVGAGI. CDR3 in amino acids: CASSPRQLGYGYTF. CDR3 DNA: TGTGCCAGCAGCCCCAGACAACTAGGCTATGGCTACACCTTC.

CDR3 nucleotide sequence: TGTGCCTGGAGTCAAGGAACAGGGGGCTATAATTCACCCCTCCACTTT. Encoded protein: CAWSQGTGGYNSPLHF. The chain links TRBV30 to TRBJ1-6; 8 bases are a match to TRBD1. CDR3 length: 16 amino acids. Germline loops: CDR1 GTSNPN, CDR2 SVGIG (reference sequence). The V and J ends lost 2 bases and 3 bases, in that order; junction bases with no gene match: 6.

The chain recombines TRBV5-1 with TRBJ1-4; 7 bases fit TRBD1. This CDR3 is 15 amino acids long. The V and J ends lost 2 bases and 0 bases, in that order; junction bases with no gene match: 1. Germline CDR1 SGHRS, CDR2 YFSETQ. CDR3 residues: CASSLQGTTNEKLFF. In DNA, the CDR3 is TGCGCCAGCAGCTTACAGGGGACAACTAATGAAAAACTGTTTTTT.

This sequence joins TRBV5-1 and TRBJ2-7; D gene ambiguous. CDR3 length equals 14 residues. Germline CDR1 SGHRS, CDR2 YFSETQ. Trimming left V 0 bases short and J 4 bases short, with 11 bases between. The CDR3 sequence is CASSLAGRRYEQYF. The CDR3 DNA reads TGCGCCAGCAGCTTGGCCGGACGCCGGTACGAGCAGTACTTC.

The chain uses TRBV6-6 and TRBJ2-7; 8 bases agree with TRBD1. CDR3 size: 14 residues. After removal of 3 bases from V and 7 bases from J, the junction contained 8 bases not matched to a gene. Germline lookup yields CDR1 MNHNY and CDR2 SVGAGI (reference sequence). CDR3 loop: CASSYPTGGNEQYF. DNA of the CDR3: TGTGCCAGCAGTTATCCTACAGGGGGTAATGAGCAGTACTTC.

J is TRBJ2-7 and V is TRBV6-5; 11 nucleotides line up with TRBD1. V was clipped by 5 bases and J by 2 bases; unmatched bases: 5. Germline V gives CDR1 MNHEY, CDR2 SVGAGI. The CDR3 extends over 15 amino acids. The CDR3 DNA sequence: TGTGCCAGCAGTGCCCGGGACAGGGGGGCCTACGAGCAGTACTTC. It encodes CASSARDRGAYEQYF.

The chain recombines TRBV28 with TRBJ2-3; 8 bases line up with TRBD1. The V gene end was trimmed by 4 bases and the J gene end by 4 bases; junction bases not matched to a gene: 4. CDR3 length: 14 residues. The germline CDR1 and CDR2 sequences are MDHEN and SYDVKM. DNA for the CDR3: TGTGCCAGCAGTTCAACAGGGGGGTCAGATACGCAGTATTTT. This codes for CASSSTGGSDTQYF.

Details on this clone: At the DNA level, this CDR3 is encoded by other sequences in the same sample as well. The rearrangement joins TRBV7-2 to TRBJ2-2, with D hard to call. This CDR3 is built from 12 residues. Germline V gives CDR1 SGHTA, CDR2 FQGNSA. Trimming cost V 2 bases and J 5 bases, with 3 bases left between them. CDR3: CASSLFTGELFF. CDR3 nucleotide sequence: TGTGCCAGCAGCTTATTTACCGGGGAGCTGTTTTTT. The full variable domain, completed using reference TRBV7-2 and TRBJ2-2, is GAGVSQSPSNKVTEKGKDVELRCDPISGHTALYWYRQSLGQGLEFLIYFQGNSAPDKSGLPSDRFSAERTGGSVSTLTIQRTQQEDSAVYLCASSLFTGELFFGEGSRLTVL.

V usage is TRBV13 and J usage is TRBJ1-1, with D tentatively TRBD1 (5 bases). V was trimmed by 3 bases and J by 1 base, leaving 15 bases between them. Germline lookup yields CDR1 PRHDT and CDR2 FYEKMQ (reference sequence). The CDR3 loop spans 16 amino acids. The CDR3 DNA sequence: TGTGCCAGCAGCTTTGAAAGGACACGGCGGAACACTGAAGCTTTCTTT. Amino acids: CASSFERTRRNTEAFF. Supplemented by reference TRBV13 and TRBJ1-1, the full variable domain reads AAGVIQSPRHLIKEKRETATLKCYPIPRHDTVYWYQQGPGQDPQFLISFYEKMQSDKGSIPDRFSAQQFSDYHSELNMSSLELGDSALYFCASSFERTRRNTEAFFGQGTRLTVV.

The genes are TRBV9 and TRBJ1-5; perhaps TRBD1 as D (5 bases). Per germline, CDR1 SGDLS and CDR2 YYNGEE. There are 14 residues in the CDR3. The V end lost 4 bases, the J end lost 2 bases, and 10 bases lay between the germline ends. DNA for the CDR3: TGTGCCAGCAGCAAGGACAACGGCAATCAGCCCCAGCATTTT. Encoded protein: CASSKDNGNQPQHF.